The 22 T cell receptor beta chains listed next were all sequenced from one sample in a study of cytomegalovirus exposure and HLA in healthy donors. The study ran its PCR with 60 Vbeta and 13 Jbeta primers. Sequencing used immunoSEQ multiplex PCR; TCRdb keeps in-frame clones, though not all of them. The sample carries a few hundred thousand clones, approximately 80% recorded once. Sequencing was performed on PBMCs. Source of these receptors: a man younger than 45 in good health and CMV-seronegative.

This clone showed up just a few times. The chain carries TRBV23-1 and TRBJ2-7, with 7 positions matching TRBD1. TRBV23-1 is an open reading frame whose function is uncertain. The CDR3 loop spans 15 amino acids. Trimming removed 5 bases from V and 0 bases from J; junction bases left unmatched: 7. CDR3 protein: CASSGKTGSSYEQYF. CDR3 nucleotides: TGCGCCAGCAGTGGGAAGACAGGGAGCTCCTACGAGCAGTACTTC.

V gene TRBV7-8 combines with J gene TRBJ2-1; 8 bases fit TRBD1. Trimming removed 5 bases from V and 2 bases from J; junction bases left unmatched: 8. This CDR3 contains 16 residues. Germline loops: CDR1 SGHVS, CDR2 FQNEAQ. The CDR3 protein is CASSIDRGKAYNEQFF. As DNA, the CDR3 is TGTGCCAGCAGCATTGACAGGGGCAAGGCCTACAATGAGCAGTTCTTC.

This chain uses TRBV27 with TRBJ2-5, with 7 bases fitting TRBD1. Germline CDR1 reads MNHEY; CDR2 reads SMNVEV (reference sequence). This CDR3 contains 14 residues. The V segment lost 5 bases and the J segment 2 bases; nucleotides outside the gene matches: 5. The CDR3 loop reads CASSPWDSQETQYF. As DNA, the CDR3 is TGTGCCAGCAGTCCTTGGGACAGTCAAGAGACCCAGTACTTC.

This rearrangement joins TRBV4-1 to TRBJ2-7; perhaps TRBD1 as D (6 bases). Between the trimmed V and J ends, which lost 0 bases and 6 bases, there was a span of 15 bases. From germline, CDR1 is MGHRA and CDR2 YSYEKL. The CDR3 spans 15 residues. The CDR3 loop reads CASSQEQGLGREQYF. As DNA, the CDR3 is TGCGCCAGCAGCCAAGAACAGGGCCTAGGACGCGAGCAGTACTTC.

This chain connects TRBV4-1 to TRBJ1-1; a possible D gene is TRBD1 (5 bases). CDR3 length: 15 residues. V was pared by 3 bases and J by 3 bases, with 14 bases between. Germline loops: CDR1 MGHRA, CDR2 YSYEKL. The CDR3 region has the DNA TGCGCCAGCAGCCAGATTCCCCGGGGGTACACTGAAGCTTTCTTT. Amino acids: CASSQIPRGYTEAFF.

V and J are TRBV29-1 and TRBJ1-1; D is perhaps TRBD1 (6 bases). Looked up from germline, CDR1 is SQVTM and CDR2 is ANQGSEA. This CDR3 has 10 residues. The V and J ends lost 7 bases and 6 bases respectively, with 9 bases between them. CDR3 residues: CSGGGSEAFF. Here the CDR3 DNA reads TGCAGCGGGGGGGGCTCTGAAGCTTTCTTT.

This clone showed up just once. The chain employs TRBV19 and TRBJ2-3; 13 nucleotides align to TRBD2. The CDR3 loop spans 16 amino acids. V shed 4 bases and J 1 base; nucleotides not matched to a gene: 2. CDR1 and CDR2 from the germline V gene are LNHDA and SQIVND (reference sequence). CDR3 nucleotides: TGTGCCAGTAGTAGACTAGCGGGGGGCCGCACAGATACGCAGTATTTT. Protein product: CASSRLAGGRTDTQYF.

The CDR3 protein is CASSQVYGGGEQYF. CDR3 nucleotides: TGTGCCAGCAGCCAAGTCTACGGAGGCGGCGAGCAGTACTTC. The V call is TRBV14, the J call TRBJ2-7, with TRBD2 as a possible D gene (5 bases). Trimming removed 1 base from V and 6 bases from J, with 13 bases in between. The CDR3 has 14 residues. Germline V gives CDR1 SGHDN, CDR2 FVKESK. Full variable domain (rest looked up from reference TRBV14 and TRBJ2-7): EAGVTQFPSHSVIEKGQTVTLRCDPISGHDNLYWYRRVMGKEIKFLLHFVKESKQDESGMPNNRFLAERTGGTYSTLKVQPAELEDSGVYFCASSQVYGGGEQYFGPGTRLTVT.

This clone was recorded a few times. One end of the junction is discordant with germline, which a read error may explain. This rearrangement joins TRBV2 to TRBJ2-1; D is possibly TRBD1 (6 bases). CDR1 SNHLY and CDR2 FYNNEI come from the germline V gene. The CDR3 totals 14 residues. CDR3 sequence (DNA): TGTGCCAGCAGTCTCGATCCCGATGGGGGCCGAGCGGTCTTC. Amino acid sequence: CASSLDPDGGRAVF.

The V gene is TRBV4-3, the J gene TRBJ1-3; 10 nucleotides match TRBD1. Trimming removed 0 bases from V and 2 bases from J; junction bases left unmatched: 7. Per the germline V gene, CDR1 is LGHNA and CDR2 is YSLEER. The CDR3 sequence is 18 residues long. CDR3 nucleotides: TGCGCCAGCAGCCAAGATTCGGTGACAGGGGGCCCTGGAAACACCATATATTTT. Amino acid sequence: CASSQDSVTGGPGNTIYF.

This rearrangement joins TRBV4-1 to TRBJ1-1, with TRBD1 as a possible D gene (5 bases). V was pared by 0 bases and J by 11 bases, with 19 bases between. CDR3 length: 15 amino acids. The V gene's germline CDR1 is MGHRA and CDR2 YSYEKL. Written as DNA, the CDR3 is TGCGCCAGCAGCCAAGAGGGGCAGGCCATTCGATCGGCTTTCTTT. Translation: CASSQEGQAIRSAFF.

The CDR3 sequence is CASSLVGGGGGYTF. CDR3 DNA sequence: TGTGCCAGCAGCTTAGTAGGTGGAGGAGGTGGCTACACCTTC. The chain carries TRBV7-9 and TRBJ1-2; D is unclear. V was shortened by 1 base and J by 7 bases, with 13 bases between the two germline ends. The CDR3 is 14 residues long. Germline CDR1 and CDR2: SEHNR and FQNEAQ (reference sequence).

V usage is TRBV5-1 and J usage is TRBJ2-5; the D gene is possibly TRBD1 (6 bases). Germline V CDR1 and CDR2: SGHRS, YFSETQ. With 1 base removed from V and 3 bases from J, the gap between germline ends came to 13 bases. The CDR3 sequence is 15 residues long. In DNA form, the CDR3 reads TGCGCCAGCAGCTTGAGGAGAGGGGGTGAAGAGACCCAGTACTTC. This sequence encodes CASSLRRGGEETQYF.

The chain has TRBV7-2 and TRBJ1-2, with D possibly being TRBD1 (6 bases). Trimming stripped 4 bases from V and 8 bases from J, with 20 bases between. The CDR3 runs 15 residues. CDR1 is SGHTA and CDR2 is FQGNSA in the germline V gene. This chain's CDR3 is CASSSFQEGQSGYTF. The CDR3 DNA is TGTGCCAGCAGCTCATTCCAAGAAGGACAGAGCGGCTACACCTTC.

The CDR3 coding sequence is TGTGCCAGCAGCTTTGGGGGGGCCAACACAGATACGCAGTATTTT. The encoded protein is CASSFGGANTDTQYF. V gene TRBV7-3 combines with J gene TRBJ2-3, with D possibly matching TRBD2 (7 bases). The CDR3 runs to 15 residues. Trimming took 3 bases from V and 2 from J, leaving 12 bases between them. Germline loops: CDR1 SGHTA, CDR2 FQGTGA. Looking up the rest from reference TRBV7-3 and TRBJ2-3 gives the full variable domain: GAGVSQTPSNKVTEKGKYVELRCDPISGHTALYWYRQSLGQGPEFLIYFQGTGAADDSGLPNDRFFAVRPEGSVSTLKIQRTERGDSAVYLCASSFGGANTDTQYFGPGTRLTVL.

The chain uses TRBV2 and TRBJ1-4; perhaps TRBD1 as D (5 bases). V gave up 5 bases and J gave up 7 bases, with 17 bases separating them. The length of the CDR3 is 15 residues. Germline V gene lookup returns CDR1 SNHLY and CDR2 FYNNEI. DNA for the CDR3: TGTGCCAGCAGTTTAGACGCCGGGGGTGGTGAAAAACTGTTTTTT. Its translation: CASSLDAGGGEKLFF.

This clone was seen only a few times. The rearrangement uses TRBV28 and TRBJ2-1, with 7 bases identical to TRBD1. Germline V gene lookup returns CDR1 MDHEN and CDR2 SYDVKM. The CDR3 has 15 amino acids. The V and J ends lost 3 bases and 3 bases, in that order; junction bases with no gene match: 5. CDR3 nucleotides: TGTGCCAGCAGTTTCGGCAGGGGGTACTACAATGAGCAGTTCTTC. Translation gives CASSFGRGYYNEQFF.

The rearrangement links TRBV7-6 to TRBJ2-7; possibly TRBD1 for D (7 bases). The DNA matches TRBJ2-5 better at its end, which makes the J call doubtful. The V gene's germline CDR1 is SGHVS and CDR2 FNYEAQ. The CDR3 has 15 residues. The CDR3 sequence is CASSPEEGARETQYF. The CDR3 bases are TGTGCCAGCAGCCCGGAGGAGGGGGCTAGGGAGACCCAGTACTTC.

This clone has only one observation. The CDR3 region is CASNDRDKNEKLFF. The CDR3 DNA sequence: TGTGCCAGTAATGACAGAGACAAGAATGAAAAACTGTTTTTT. The chain recombines TRBV19 with TRBJ1-4; TRBD1 might be the D (5 bases). The CDR3 sequence is 14 residues long. The V gene lost 7 bases and the J gene lost 5 bases, with 14 bases spanning the gap. The V gene's germline CDR1 is LNHDA and CDR2 SQIVND (reference sequence).

The gene calls are TRBV9 and TRBJ2-1, with D perhaps matching TRBD2 (5 bases). CDR3 length: 15 amino acids. V dropped 0 bases and J dropped 4 bases, with 11 bases sitting between them. Germline CDR1 SGDLS, CDR2 YYNGEE. For the CDR3, the DNA is TGTGCCAGCAGCGTAGACGGGGTGGGATACAATGAGCAGTTCTTC. It codes for CASSVDGVGYNEQFF.

This clone turned up a few times. The chain carries TRBV28 and TRBJ2-2, with 10 bases that match TRBD1. Germline-derived CDR1 and CDR2 are MDHEN and SYDVKM. V lost 8 bases, J lost 7 bases, and 4 bases stayed unmatched. The CDR3 is made up of 13 amino acids. CDR3 sequence (DNA): TGTGCCAGCCGGGACAGGGGTTTCGGGGAGCTGTTTTTT. This codes for CASRDRGFGELFF.

In this sample, this clone turned up once. This chain joins TRBV6-1 and TRBJ2-5, with a tentative D call TRBD1 (6 bases). Germline V gene sequence: CDR1 MNHNS, CDR2 SASEGT. The CDR3 totals 16 residues. V was pared by 2 bases and J by 0 bases, with 13 bases between. The CDR3 spells CASSEYTGRYQETQYF. For the CDR3, the DNA is TGTGCCAGCAGTGAATATACAGGGCGGTACCAAGAGACCCAGTACTTC.